This T cell receptor beta chain was sequenced during a study of PD-1 blockade in classical Hodgkin lymphoma. The sample's time point: cycle 4 day 1 (C4D1), after less than 7 weeks of nivolumab. Following autologous stem cell transplantation, relapse occurred in every patient, and exposure to brentuximab vedotin varied. Each best response was a complete response, a partial response or progressive disease. Concerning this clone itself: Its antigen is as yet unknown.

Whole-study findings and limits: Healthy donors reportedly exceeded newly diagnosed patients in baseline TCR diversity.

TCRdb keeps only in-frame clones here, not all; method: immunoSEQ multiplex PCR. Of about 96,000 clones in the sample, under 95% were seen once. This CDR3 spans 14 amino acids. The V gene's germline CDR1 is MGHDK and CDR2 SYGVNS. The V gene lost 4 bases and the J gene lost 0 bases, with 8 bases spanning the gap. The chain employs TRBV25-1 and TRBJ2-3; D not certain. The material sequenced was peripheral blood mononuclear cells (PBMCs), taken before the fourth cycle of nivolumab. This clonotype was obtained from a human donor with classical Hodgkin lymphoma. The CDR3 DNA reads TGTGCCAGCAGTGGCGTCGGCAGCACAGATACGCAGTATTTT. Translated: CASSGVGSTDTQYF.